The 13 T cell receptor beta chains listed next were all sequenced from one sample in a study of T cells in Graves' hyperthyroidism and ophthalmopathy. The TCR beta CDR3 regions underwent amplification using RNA transcripts as the source. Researchers ran a first-round RT-PCR on the TCR CDR3 using the HTBI primer set. TCRdb used MiXCR to reprocess the multiplex PCR reads, holding one entry per CDR3 protein. The data show about 710,000 distinct CDR3 sequences, roughly 17% seen once. Sequencing used blood. These receptor sequences come from a man aged 18 to 29 with Graves' hyperthyroidism.

This clonotype has more than one count but fewer than ten. The chain combines TRBV20-1 with TRBJ2-3, with D unresolved. Per the germline V gene, CDR1 is DFQATT and CDR2 is SNEGSKA (reference sequence). Trimming pared 5 bases from V and 0 bases from J, leaving 12 bases between. The CDR3 length is 14 residues. CDR3 sequence reads: CSAQETASTDTQYF. The CDR3 nucleotides read TGCAGTGCTCAAGAAACAGCGAGCACAGATACGCAGTATTTT.

This clonotype came up a few times. The DNA for the CDR3 is TGTGCCAGCTGCCCGACGGTCACCCTCTACAATGAGCAGTTCTTC. Translating it yields CASCPTVTLYNEQFF. The chain has TRBV7-2 and TRBJ2-1; unclear D gene. Germline CDR1 SGHTA, CDR2 FQGNSA. Trimming took 8 bases from V and 3 from J, leaving 17 bases between them. The CDR3 length is 15 residues.

The chain recombines TRBV4-2 with TRBJ1-2, with a tentative D call TRBD1 (5 bases). In germline, CDR1 is LGHNA, CDR2 YNFKEQ. The CDR3 is 15 residues long. V lost 1 base, J lost 4 bases, and 13 bases lay in between. The CDR3 spells CASSQGPYGGYGYTF. CDR3 sequence (DNA): TGTGCCAGCAGCCAAGGACCGTACGGGGGCTATGGCTACACCTTC.

This clonotype has only a few counts. V is TRBV27 and J is TRBJ2-2; D unclear. The CDR3 spans 15 residues. Trimming took off 5 bases at V and 4 bases at J, with 14 bases between the two ends. CDR1 MNHEY and CDR2 SMNVEV come from the germline V gene (reference sequence). The CDR3 region is CASSTNPWGTGELFF. In DNA, the CDR3 is TGTGCCAGCAGTACGAACCCCTGGGGCACCGGGGAGCTGTTTTTT.

This clonotype was seen a handful of times. The chain recombines TRBV7-9 with TRBJ2-7; D is uncertain. This CDR3 region has 14 residues. Germline CDR1 and CDR2: SEHNR and FQNEAQ (reference sequence). V lost 1 base and J lost 4, with 11 bases in between. The CDR3 DNA reads as TGTGCCAGCAGCTTAGATCTTTTGGGGTACGAGCAGTACTTC. It yields the protein CASSLDLLGYEQYF.

The V and J genes are TRBV2 and TRBJ1-2; tentative D call: TRBD1 (5 bases). The CDR3 consists of 15 residues. CDR1 is SNHLY, CDR2 FYNNEI, per germline. Between the trimmed V and J ends, which lost 5 bases and 8 bases, there was a span of 21 bases. Here the CDR3 reads CASSFLRDPNAGYTF. CDR3 nucleotides: TGTGCCAGCAGTTTTCTCCGGGACCCCAATGCGGGCTACACCTTC.

This chain connects TRBV9 to TRBJ2-1; 8 nucleotides agree with TRBD2. Germline V gene lookup returns CDR1 SGDLS and CDR2 YYNGEE. This CDR3 contains 15 residues. Trimming cost V 0 bases and J 4 bases; bases outside gene matches: 3. The CDR3 coding sequence is TGTGCCAGCAGCGTAGGTCCGGGGGGGTACAATGAGCAGTTCTTC. Translation: CASSVGPGGYNEQFF.

The chain combines TRBV20-1 with TRBJ1-5; D remains unclear. CDR1 is DFQATT, CDR2 SNEGSKA, per germline (reference sequence). The V gene lost 5 bases and the J gene lost 1 base, with 9 bases spanning the gap. This CDR3 spans 13 amino acids. This CDR3 reads CSAGSGSNQPQHF. DNA for the CDR3: TGCAGTGCTGGTTCCGGGAGCAATCAGCCCCAGCATTTT.

The chain combines TRBV10-3 with TRBJ2-5, with TRBD2 matching 11 bases. V lost 11 bases, J lost 9 bases, and 11 bases stayed unmatched. The CDR3 covers 13 residues. Per germline, CDR1 ENHRY and CDR2 SYGVKD. The DNA of the CDR3 is TGTGCCGCCAGTCTAGCGGGAGGCGGGTCCCAGTACTTC. As protein: CAASLAGGGSQYF.

This chain joins TRBV29-1 and TRBJ2-5; the D gene is possibly TRBD2 (6 bases). Trimming left V 7 bases short and J 5 bases short, with 17 bases between. Germline CDR1 is SQVTM and CDR2 is ANQGSEA. This CDR3 has 13 amino acids. Written as DNA, the CDR3 is TGCAGCGCCCTTAGCGGAGGAGGGGAGACCCAGTACTTC. Translation gives CSALSGGGETQYF.

This clonotype was seen many times. This chain joins TRBV7-9 and TRBJ2-3; D is ambiguous. V was pared by 2 bases and J by 6 bases, with 15 bases between. The CDR3 runs 15 residues. Germline V gives CDR1 SEHNR, CDR2 FQNEAQ (reference sequence). The CDR3 coding sequence is TGTGCCAGCAGCTTACTGACGTCTTCGGCGGATACGCAGTATTTT. Amino acids: CASSLLTSSADTQYF. Complete variable domain (other parts from reference TRBV7-9 and TRBJ2-3): DTGVSQNPRHKITKRGQNVTFRCDPISEHNRLYWYRQTLGQGPEFLTYFQNEAQLEKSRLLSDRFSAERPKGSFSTLEIQRTEQGDSAMYLCASSLLTSSADTQYFGPGTRLTVL.

The table lists this clonotype with many counts. The rearrangement links TRBV6-1 to TRBJ2-5; D tentatively fits TRBD1 or TRBD2 (5 bases each). The CDR3 contains 15 residues. Germline values: CDR1 MNHNS, CDR2 SASEGT. The V end was cut by 2 bases, the J end by 4 bases, with 14 bases between. Written as DNA, the CDR3 is TGTGCCAGCAGTGAAATTGGGGGTTCGGGAGAGACCCAGTACTTC. It specifies CASSEIGGSGETQYF.

Here the CDR3 reads CASSFRGGASQETQYF. The CDR3 coding sequence is TGTGCCAGCAGCTTTAGAGGGGGCGCGTCCCAAGAGACCCAGTACTTC. V usage is TRBV7-9 and J usage is TRBJ2-5; TRBD1 matches at 7 bases. CDR3 length equals 16 residues. Losses at the gene ends were 3 bases for V and 1 base for J; bases not matched to a gene: 8. Germline CDR1 is SEHNR and CDR2 is FQNEAQ (reference sequence).